The present entry profiles one T cell receptor (beta chain) with its context. The germline V gene has CDR1 SGHDT and CDR2 YYEEEE. This CDR3 region has 18 residues. Trimming stripped 3 bases from V and 0 bases from J, with 18 bases between. Sequenced by immunoSEQ multiplex PCR; TCRdb stores in-frame clones only, minus some. There are around 76,000 clones in the sample; 89% occur only once, and roughly 8.9% lies in the top ten. These data are taken from a study of control samples from healthy donors and cancer patients. The rearrangement links TRBV5-6 to TRBJ1-4; D unresolved. The sequenced material came from PBMCs. This clonotype originated in a woman aged 50 to 60 with colorectal cancer. The CDR3 DNA follows: TGTGCCAGCAGCTCCTACCAGATTAGACACGCAACTAATGAAAAACTGTTTTTT. This translates into CASSSYQIRHATNEKLFF.